One sample yielded the 17 T cell receptor beta chains listed below, sequenced in a study of CXCR3-negative and CXCR3-positive naive CD8 T cells. These receptors' antigens are unknown. Notes on the study in general: The TRB CDR3s that CXCR3-positive naive cells carried were more hydrophobic than those of CXCR3-negative naive cells.

Preparation of TRB cDNA libraries relied on 5' RACE carrying UMI labels. TCRdb re-called the 5' RACE reads; one entry per CDR3 protein, DNA not given. The listing contains some 50,000 distinct CDR3 sequences. Specimen: naive CXCR3+ CD8+ T cells from blood. The subset here: CD45RO-CCR7+CD27+CD95- naive CD8+ T cells expressing CXCR3 (TNR3+). The receptors here all came from a human donor in good health. Some clones in this sample may be carry-over from other donors' samples.

The chain joins TRBV6-2 or TRBV6-3 to TRBJ1-1; absent DNA, TCRdb's TRBD1 call cannot be checked. This CDR3 comprises 17 residues. Germline CDR1 MNHEY, CDR2 SVGEGT. The CDR3 loop reads CASRLQTGTGGNTEAFF.

The chain carries TRBV5-1 and TRBJ2-1; TCRdb proposes TRBD1, but this gene call is untestable without DNA. Looked up from germline, CDR1 is SGHRS and CDR2 is YFSETQ. This CDR3 comprises 15 residues. The CDR3 loop is CASTPVDPYNEEQFF.

This chain links TRBV7-9 with TRBJ1-1. Per germline, CDR1 SEHNR and CDR2 FQNEAQ (reference sequence). The CDR3 contains 11 residues. The CDR3 spells CASSLNLVAFF.

This chain joins TRBV13 and TRBJ2-2; there is no DNA to check the TCRdb D call of TRBD1. Germline-derived CDR1 and CDR2 are PRHDT and FYEKMQ (reference sequence). The CDR3 has 17 amino acids. CDR3 region: CASSFDPGQWNTGELFF.

V is TRBV29-1 and J is TRBJ2-1. Per germline, CDR1 SQVTM and CDR2 ANQGSEA. The CDR3 runs 12 residues. The CDR3 spells CLFSGPYNEQFF.

The V gene is TRBV7-2, the J gene TRBJ2-7; without DNA, the TCRdb call of TRBD1 cannot be checked. CDR1 SGHTA and CDR2 FQGNSA come from the germline V gene. This CDR3 is built from 14 residues. This chain's CDR3 is CASSSGPGQNEQYF.

The chain combines TRBV18 with TRBJ2-3. The germline V gene encodes CDR1 KGHSH and CDR2 LQKENI. This CDR3 spans 16 amino acids. The CDR3 is CASSPPKTPEADTQYF.

The chain couples TRBV20-1 to TRBJ2-7; TCRdb indicates TRBD2, and absent DNA this call remains unverified. Germline V lookup: CDR1 DFQATT, CDR2 SNEGSKA (reference sequence). This CDR3 region has 13 residues. The CDR3: CSAIPHINYEQYF.

The chain couples TRBV4-2 to TRBJ2-4; TCRdb's D call of TRBD1 is untestable without DNA. The CDR3 length is 14 residues. Germline CDR1 LGHNA, CDR2 YNFKEQ. CDR3 sequence reads: CASSQGEAKNTQYF.

This sequence joins TRBV29-1 and TRBJ2-1; the D call of TRBD1 rests on TCRdb alone, since no DNA is present to check it. This CDR3 region has 16 residues. Looked up from germline, CDR1 is SQVTM and CDR2 is ANQGSEA. CDR3 residues: CSVEDQGVLSYNEQFF.

The chain employs TRBV6-5 and TRBJ2-5. This CDR3 is 16 amino acids long. CDR1 is MNHEY and CDR2 is SVGAGI in the germline V gene. This CDR3 reads CASSYTPSNSRETQYF.

The rearrangement uses TRBV7-3 and TRBJ2-7; the TCRdb D gene call, TRBD1, has no DNA to confirm it. The CDR3 has 17 residues. Germline V CDR1 and CDR2: SGHTA, FQGTGA. The CDR3: CASSLIPADLVGYEQYF.

J is TRBJ2-1 and V is TRBV25-1. This CDR3 spans 13 amino acids. CDR1 and CDR2 (germline): MGHDK, SYGVNS. Here the CDR3 reads CASSIRNDGEQFF. Variable domain in full (rest from reference TRBV25-1 and TRBJ2-1): EADIYQTPRYLVIGTGKKITLECSQTMGHDKMYWYQQDPGMELHLIHYSYGVNSTEKGDLSSESTVSRIRTEHFPLTLESARPSHTSQYLCASSIRNDGEQFFGPGTRLTVL.

The V gene is TRBV5-1, the J gene TRBJ2-1; no DNA is available, so the TRBD2 call from TCRdb remains unchecked. CDR3 length: 15 amino acids. Germline V gene lookup returns CDR1 SGHRS and CDR2 YFSETQ. The CDR3 region is CASSLTSGRYNEQFF.

The V call is TRBV12-3 or TRBV12-4, the J call TRBJ2-1; TCRdb indicates TRBD1, and absent DNA this call remains unverified. This CDR3 has 14 residues. This CDR3 reads CASSLGLGGSEQFF.

The rearrangement uses TRBV29-1 and TRBJ2-1. This CDR3 region has 11 residues. Germline values: CDR1 SQVTM, CDR2 ANQGSEA. This CDR3 is CSVVVNNEQFF.

The genes are TRBV11-2 and TRBJ2-2. Germline V lookup: CDR1 SGHAT, CDR2 FQNNGV. The CDR3 sequence is 13 residues long. CDR3 in amino acids: CASSPVPTGELFF.